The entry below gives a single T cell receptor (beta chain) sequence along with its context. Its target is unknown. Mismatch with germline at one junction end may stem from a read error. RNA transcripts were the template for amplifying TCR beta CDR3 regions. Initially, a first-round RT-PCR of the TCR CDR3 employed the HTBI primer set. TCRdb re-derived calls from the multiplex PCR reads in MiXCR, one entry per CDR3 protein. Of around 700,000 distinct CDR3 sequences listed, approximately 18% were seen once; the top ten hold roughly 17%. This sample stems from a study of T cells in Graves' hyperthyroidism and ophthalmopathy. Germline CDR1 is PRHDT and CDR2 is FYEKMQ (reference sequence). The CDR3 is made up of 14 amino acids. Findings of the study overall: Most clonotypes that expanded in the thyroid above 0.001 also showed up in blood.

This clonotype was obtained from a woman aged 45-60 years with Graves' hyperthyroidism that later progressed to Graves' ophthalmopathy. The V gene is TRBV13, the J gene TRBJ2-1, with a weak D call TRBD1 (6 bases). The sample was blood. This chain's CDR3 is CASRLDRYYNEQFF. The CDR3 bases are TGTGCCAGCCGCTTGGACAGATACTACAATGAGCAGTTCTTC. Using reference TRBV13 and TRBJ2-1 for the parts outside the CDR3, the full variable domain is AAGVIQSPRHLIKEKRETATLKCYPIPRHDTVYWYQQGPGQDPQFLISFYEKMQSDKGSIPDRFSAQQFSDYHSELNMSSLELGDSALYFCASRLDRYYNEQFFGPGTRLTVL.